The clone carrying this T cell receptor (beta chain) showed up just once. The junction departs from germline at one end; a sequencing error may be responsible. This sample was included in a study of radiotherapy plus CTLA-4 blockade in lung cancer. Some clones are missing from TCRdb's copy, which holds only in-frame ones; the method was immunoSEQ multiplex PCR. The sample shows roughly 110,000 clones, approximately 77% of them seen only once. Germline lookup yields CDR1 SSHAT and CDR2 FNYEAQ (reference sequence). This CDR3 contains 18 residues. This chain joins TRBV7-7 and TRBJ2-7, with D maybe TRBD1 (7 bases). The material sequenced was peripheral blood, taken from a patient treated with radiotherapy plus ipilimumab. The source is a human donor with non-small cell lung cancer that progressed on radiotherapy plus ipilimumab. Some clones in this sample may be carry-over from other donors' samples. CDR3 nucleotide sequence: TGTGCTAGCAGCTTAGCGGAAGGAGGGGGCCACTTACCCTACGAGCAGTACTTC. Translating it yields CASSLAEGGGHLPYEQYF. Combining the CDR3 with reference TRBV7-7 and TRBJ2-7 gives the whole variable domain GAGVSQSPRYKVTKRGQDVTLRCDPISSHATLYWYQQALGQGPEFLTYFNYEAQPDKSGLPSDRFSAERPEGSISTLTIQRTEQRDSAMYRCASSLAEGGGHLPYEQYFGPGTRLTVT.